These 14 T cell receptor beta chains originate from one sample sequenced in a study of metastatic and nonmetastatic thyroid tumors. Treatment of any kind had been given to no patient before thyroid surgery. Via MiXCR, TCRdb re-called the PCR reads. The sample has 7,500 to 10,000 clones; less than 40% are singletons. Sequenced input: tumor tissue. These receptor sequences come from a female donor with papillary thyroid cancer or a benign thyroid nodule (not recorded which). Some clones in this sample may be carry-over from other donors' samples.

The chain employs TRBV6-1 and TRBJ2-1, with 7 bases aligning to TRBD1. J was trimmed by 4 bases and V by 6 bases; bases with no gene match: 6. CDR1 MNHNS and CDR2 SASEGT come from the germline V gene. CDR3 length equals 14 residues. CDR3 sequence reads: CASSDWDSYNEQFF. The CDR3 region has the DNA TGTGCCAGCAGCGACTGGGACAGTTACAATGAGCAGTTCTTC.

This clone showed up many times. The rearrangement uses TRBV28 and TRBJ2-5, with 9 bases lining up with TRBD1. Germline loops: CDR1 MDHEN, CDR2 SYDVKM. The CDR3 has 15 amino acids. With 5 bases clipped from V and 5 bases from J, the junction kept 9 bases outside the gene matches. The CDR3 DNA reads as TGTGCCAGCAGTCTCCAGACAGGGGGGGTCGAGACCCAGTACTTC. It is translated as CASSLQTGGVETQYF.

Notes on this clone: The junction does not match germline at one end; this may be a read error. The CDR3 nucleotides read TGCACCAGCACCCAGGGTGCGGACGTTAATTCACCCCTCCACTTT. This translates into CTSTQGADVNSPLHF. V is TRBV5-1 and J is TRBJ1-6, with TRBD1 as a possible D gene (5 bases). Germline CDR1 and CDR2: SGHRS and YFSETQ. There are 15 residues in the CDR3. The full variable domain, completed using reference TRBV5-1 and TRBJ1-6, is KAGVTQTPRYLIKTRGQQVTLSCSPISGHRSVSWYQQTPGQGLQFLFEYFSETQRNKGNFPGRFSGRQFSNSRSEMNVSTLELGDSALYLCTSTQGADVNSPLHFGNGTRLTVT.

This clone was picked up a small number of times. The CDR3: CASSTAATDTQYF. CDR3 bases: TGTGCCAGCAGCACGGCCGCTACAGATACGCAGTATTTT. The rearrangement uses TRBV7-8 and TRBJ2-3; D ambiguous. The CDR3 is 13 residues long. Germline-derived CDR1 and CDR2 are SGHVS and FQNEAQ. The V gene lost 5 bases and the J gene lost 3 bases, with 9 bases spanning the gap.

This rearrangement joins TRBV20-1 to TRBJ2-7, with D perhaps TRBD1 (5 bases). Trimming took off 1 base at V and 5 bases at J, with 12 bases between the two ends. Looked up from germline, CDR1 is DFQATT and CDR2 is SNEGSKA (reference sequence). The CDR3 totals 13 residues. The chain's CDR3 is CSARGQNIDEQYF. CDR3 sequence (DNA): TGCAGTGCTAGAGGACAGAATATAGACGAGCAGTACTTC.

In its sample, this clone ranks as medium-sized. The chain links TRBV6-1 to TRBJ2-3; D ambiguous. The V end lost 8 bases, the J end lost 0 bases, and 18 bases lay between the germline ends. Germline V CDR1 and CDR2: MNHNS, SASEGT. CDR3 length: 16 amino acids. The CDR3 nucleotides are TGTGCCAGCCGAACCTGGACGTCGACTAGCACAGATACGCAGTATTTT. Translation gives CASRTWTSTSTDTQYF.

The chain couples TRBV20-1 to TRBJ1-2; D remains ambiguous. The CDR3 runs to 13 residues. CDR1 is DFQATT and CDR2 is SNEGSKA in the germline V gene (reference sequence). V was pared by 2 bases and J by 2 bases, with 9 bases between. CDR3: CSARNQVNYGYTF. The CDR3 DNA reads TGCAGTGCTAGAAACCAAGTAAACTATGGCTACACCTTC.

CDR3 bases: TGTGCCAGCACCTCTCAGGTCGGGACAGGGACGGTTCGCTCCTACGAGCAGTACTTC. This translates into CASTSQVGTGTVRSYEQYF. The rearrangement uses TRBV28 and TRBJ2-7; TRBD1 matches 9 bases. This CDR3 contains 19 residues. Germline loops: CDR1 MDHEN, CDR2 SYDVKM. Trimming removed 7 bases from V and 0 bases from J; junction bases left unmatched: 19.

The chain uses TRBV5-1 and TRBJ1-2; TRBD1 matches at 7 bases. Trimming cost V 0 bases and J 0 bases; bases outside gene matches: 2. The CDR3 totals 15 residues. Per germline, CDR1 SGHRS and CDR2 YFSETQ. CDR3 nucleotide sequence: TGCGCCAGCAGCTTGGCCGGGACAGCTAACTATGGCTACACCTTC. Translated, it gives CASSLAGTANYGYTF.

This clone was detected many times. J is TRBJ1-6 and V is TRBV5-5, with D perhaps TRBD1 (5 bases). CDR1 and CDR2 from the germline V gene are SGHKS and YYEKEE (reference sequence). Between the trimmed V and J ends, which lost 0 bases and 14 bases, there was a span of 18 bases. The CDR3 has 15 residues. The CDR3 DNA reads as TGTGCCAGCAGCTTGGTGGCAGGGCCGAACTCATCCCTCCACTTT. Its protein is CASSLVAGPNSSLHF.

The chain joins TRBV6-5 to TRBJ2-7; possibly TRBD1 or TRBD2 for D (5 bases each). Trimming removed 0 bases at V and 7 bases at J, with 13 bases between. From germline, CDR1 is MNHEY and CDR2 SVGAGI. The CDR3 has 14 amino acids. The CDR3 region is CASSYSGQGREQYF. The CDR3 region has the DNA TGTGCCAGCAGTTACTCTGGTCAGGGACGGGAGCAGTACTTC.

As for this clone: At one end, the junction sequence differs from germline, possibly due to a read error. The chain links TRBV6-1 to TRBJ1-6, with D perhaps matching TRBD1 (6 bases). The V gene's germline CDR1 is MNHNS and CDR2 SASEGT. The CDR3 sequence is 16 residues long. The CDR3 DNA is TGTGCCAGCAGGAACACAGGGACCTCCTATAATTCACACCTCCACTTT. Translating it yields CASRNTGTSYNSHLHF.

About this clone itself: A read error may produce the germline difference seen at one junction end. The V call is TRBV7-1, the J call TRBJ2-1; TRBD2 aligns across 14 bases. TRBV7-1 is an open reading frame whose function is uncertain. CDR3 length: 19 residues. CDR3 amino acids: CASSSRVPGLAGEDNEQFF. In DNA, the CDR3 is TGCGCCAGCAGCTCACGGGTCCCGGGACTAGCGGGAGAAGACAATGAGCAGTTCTTC.

By share of the sample, this clone is medium-sized (0.01 to 0.1%). This chain links TRBV19 with TRBJ2-7; TRBD1 aligns across 9 bases. J lost 4 bases, V lost 2 bases, and 9 bases had no gene match. CDR3 length equals 16 residues. CDR1 and CDR2 from the germline V gene are LNHDA and SQIVND (reference sequence). CDR3 residues: CASSITARQGGYEQYF. CDR3 nucleotides: TGTGCCAGTAGTATAACGGCCCGACAGGGGGGATACGAGCAGTACTTC.